These 3 T cell receptor beta chains originate from one sample sequenced in a study of cytomegalovirus exposure and HLA in healthy donors. Researchers ran the PCR with 60 Vbeta and 13 Jbeta primers. Profiled with immunoSEQ multiplex PCR; TCRdb holds only in-frame clones, not every one. The table includes about 160,000 clones, 60% to 75% detected once. The sample consisted of PBMCs. These TCRs come from a woman in her forties or fifties in good health and CMV-seropositive.

The gene calls are TRBV13 and TRBJ2-5, with 9 bases matching TRBD1. CDR3 length: 14 residues. V gave up 5 bases and J gave up 4 bases; unmatched junction bases: 5. The germline V gene has CDR1 PRHDT and CDR2 FYEKMQ (reference sequence). CDR3: CASSEQGAGETQYF. CDR3 DNA: TGTGCCAGCAGCGAACAGGGGGCTGGAGAGACCCAGTACTTC.

This chain joins TRBV30 and TRBJ1-2; D gene unclear. Between the trimmed V and J ends, which lost 2 bases and 3 bases, there was a span of 10 bases. Germline V gene lookup returns CDR1 GTSNPN and CDR2 SVGIG (reference sequence). This CDR3 is built from 13 residues. Here the CDR3 reads CAWSPDNDYGYTF. DNA of the CDR3: TGTGCCTGGAGTCCAGACAATGACTATGGCTACACCTTC.

This clone was observed a few times. The chain links TRBV5-4 to TRBJ2-5; TRBD2 is a possible D gene (6 bases). Germline assignment: CDR1 SGHNT and CDR2 YYREEE (reference sequence). The CDR3 extends over 15 amino acids. Trimming stripped 6 bases from V and 2 bases from J, with 17 bases between. The CDR3 bases are TGTGCCAGCACCGATAGCGGATTAACTCAAGAGACCCAGTACTTC. Translated: CASTDSGLTQETQYF.